These 28 T cell receptor beta chains share one sample of origin, sequenced in a study of blood T cell repertoires in COVID-19. The protocol was immunoSEQ multiplex PCR, while the TCRdb copy is restricted to in-frame clones and leaves out a portion. This table has some 340,000 clones, more than 70% appearing once. Sequencing input: peripheral blood. The source of these receptors is a man aged 30-40 years with active or convalescent COVID-19.

The chain carries TRBV19 and TRBJ1-3, with unresolved D. Trimming stripped 1 base from V and 0 bases from J, with 13 bases between. CDR1 LNHDA and CDR2 SQIVND come from the germline V gene (reference sequence). The CDR3 extends over 17 amino acids. The CDR3 loop reads CASSIGLERSSGNTIYF. The DNA of the CDR3 is TGTGCCAGTAGTATAGGTCTGGAACGGAGCTCTGGAAACACCATATATTTT.

This clone came up a few times. V and J are TRBV10-3 and TRBJ1-5, with D tentatively TRBD1 (5 bases). The V end was cut by 3 bases, the J end by 3 bases, with 12 bases between. The CDR3 spans 15 residues. CDR1 and CDR2 from the germline V gene are ENHRY and SYGVKD. CDR3 DNA: TGTGCCATCAGTGAAGTCCGACAGTCCAATCAGCCCCAGCATTTT. Translated, it gives CAISEVRQSNQPQHF.

This chain connects TRBV7-2 to TRBJ1-5, with 7 bases lining up with TRBD1. V lost 4 bases to trimming and J lost 3 bases; unmatched junction nucleotides: 6. In germline, CDR1 is SGHTA, CDR2 FQGNSA. The CDR3 runs 15 residues. The DNA for the CDR3 is TGTGCCAGCAGCTCGGGACAGAAGATCAATCAGCCCCAGCATTTT. This sequence encodes CASSSGQKINQPQHF.

The chain uses TRBV11-3 and TRBJ2-7, with TRBD1 matching over 8 bases. After removal of 0 bases from V and 2 bases from J, the junction contained 6 bases not matched to a gene. CDR3 length: 16 amino acids. Per the germline V gene, CDR1 is SGHNT and CDR2 is YENEEA. This chain's CDR3 is CASSLEAGQGTYEQYF. DNA for the CDR3: TGTGCCAGCAGCTTAGAAGCAGGACAGGGAACCTACGAGCAGTACTTC.

The chain combines TRBV4-2 with TRBJ2-7; 11 bases line up with TRBD1. The CDR3 extends over 15 amino acids. Germline CDR1 and CDR2: LGHNA and YNFKEQ. With V trimmed by 4 bases and J by 2 bases, 4 bases remained unmatched. CDR3 loop: CASSPGQGGAYEQYF. CDR3 DNA: TGTGCCAGCAGCCCGGGACAGGGGGGAGCCTACGAGCAGTACTTC.

Only one count was recorded for this clone. The chain uses TRBV7-2 and TRBJ2-1; D is ambiguous. There are 12 residues in the CDR3. The V end lost 6 bases, the J end lost 2 bases, and 5 bases lay between the germline ends. The V gene's germline CDR1 is SGHTA and CDR2 FQGNSA. The CDR3 DNA reads TGTGCCAGCAGGACACCCTACAATGAGCAGTTCTTC. Protein product: CASRTPYNEQFF.

Written as DNA, the CDR3 is TGCGCCAGCAGCTCCGGACTAGGAGACACCGGGGAGCTGTTTTTT. Translation: CASSSGLGDTGELFF. The chain couples TRBV5-1 to TRBJ2-2, with 7 bases aligning to TRBD2. Germline lookup yields CDR1 SGHRS and CDR2 YFSETQ. Trimming removed 3 bases from V and 3 bases from J; junction bases left unmatched: 5. This CDR3 is built from 15 residues. Complete variable domain (other parts from reference TRBV5-1 and TRBJ2-2): KAGVTQTPRYLIKTRGQQVTLSCSPISGHRSVSWYQQTPGQGLQFLFEYFSETQRNKGNFPGRFSGRQFSNSRSEMNVSTLELGDSALYLCASSSGLGDTGELFFGEGSRLTVL.

The rearrangement uses TRBV5-1 and TRBJ1-3; D unresolved. The V and J ends lost 4 bases and 0 bases respectively, with 8 bases between them. Germline V lookup: CDR1 SGHRS, CDR2 YFSETQ. The CDR3 covers 14 residues. The CDR3 region has the DNA TGCGCCAGCAGCCCATACAACTCTGGAAACACCATATATTTT. It is translated as CASSPYNSGNTIYF.

For this clone: Other DNA variants within this sample encode the same CDR3. DNA of the CDR3: TGTGCCAGCAGCTTCGCCCCAGGACTTCAGACCGAGCAGTACTTC. Translating it yields CASSFAPGLQTEQYF. This chain connects TRBV7-2 to TRBJ2-7, with D tentatively TRBD2 (5 bases). The CDR3 covers 15 residues. V lost 3 bases and J 6 bases, leaving 18 bases between the germline ends. The germline V gene encodes CDR1 SGHTA and CDR2 FQGNSA.

The chain combines TRBV11-1 with TRBJ1-1; 7 bases fit TRBD1. This CDR3 is 14 amino acids long. Per germline, CDR1 SGHAT and CDR2 FQDESV (reference sequence). V dropped 5 bases and J dropped 2; count of bases not matched to a gene: 5. Here the CDR3 reads CASSRDSLNTEAFF. The CDR3 DNA reads TGTGCCAGCAGCCGGGACAGTCTTAACACTGAAGCTTTCTTT.

For this clone: This CDR3 is also generated by other DNA sequences in the sample. The chain is built from TRBV12-3 or TRBV12-4 and TRBJ1-4; maybe TRBD1 (5 bases). This CDR3 has 12 amino acids. Deletions cut 5 bases from V and 8 bases from J, with 9 bases between. The CDR3 spells CASSRRGEKLFF. DNA for the CDR3: TGTGCCAGCAGTCGACGGGGGGAAAAACTGTTTTTT.

The chain employs TRBV4-3 and TRBJ2-1, with 7 bases matching TRBD1. The CDR3 is 15 residues long. The trim removed 0 bases at V and 12 bases at J, leaving 11 bases unmatched. The germline CDR1 and CDR2 sequences are LGHNA and YSLEER. CDR3 sequence (DNA): TGCGCCAGCAGCCAAGATTTGACAGGGCGGCCCGGGCAGTTCTTC. It translates to CASSQDLTGRPGQFF.

This chain connects TRBV6-5 to TRBJ1-2; TRBD1 matches at 8 bases. The CDR3 is made up of 16 amino acids. Germline CDR1 is MNHEY and CDR2 is SVGAGI. Unmatched junction bases numbered 9, after V lost 0 bases and J lost 6 bases. The CDR3, as DNA: TGTGCCAGCAGTTACTCGGGGACAGGAGTGGGAGATGGCTACACCTTC. It translates to CASSYSGTGVGDGYTF.

V usage is TRBV5-1 and J usage is TRBJ2-2; 9 nucleotides agree with TRBD1. The germline CDR1 and CDR2 sequences are SGHRS and YFSETQ. The CDR3 consists of 16 residues. The ends lost 4 bases at V and 6 bases at J; junction bases unmatched: 10. This CDR3 reads CASSPGDREEAGELFF. CDR3 coding DNA: TGCGCCAGCAGCCCGGGGGACAGGGAGGAAGCCGGGGAGCTGTTTTTT.

The chain recombines TRBV7-6 with TRBJ2-1, with 8 bases identical to TRBD2. Unmatched junction bases numbered 14, after V lost 4 bases and J lost 3 bases. Germline CDR1 reads SGHVS; CDR2 reads FNYEAQ. CDR3 length: 18 residues. The CDR3 DNA reads TGTGCCAGCAGCTCCTTACCCCGTACTAGCGGCGTCTACAATGAGCAGTTCTTC. Encoded protein: CASSSLPRTSGVYNEQFF.

The genes are TRBV3-1 (or the pseudogene TRBV3-2) and TRBJ1-4; D not certain. The CDR3 is 14 residues long. Trimming took 3 bases from V and 8 from J, leaving 13 bases between them. The germline CDR1 and CDR2 sequences are LGHDT and YNNKEL (reference sequence). The CDR3 is CASSHLVGGEKLFF. The CDR3 region has the DNA TGTGCCAGCAGCCACCTGGTCGGAGGGGAAAAACTGTTTTTT.

This chain links TRBV28 with TRBJ2-5, with 8 bases matching TRBD2. The CDR3 extends over 12 amino acids. Germline CDR1 reads MDHEN; CDR2 reads SYDVKM. V shed 8 bases and J 7 bases; nucleotides not matched to a gene: 6. The CDR3 sequence is CASRGGGVTQYF. The CDR3 DNA follows: TGTGCCAGCCGGGGGGGTGGAGTGACCCAGTACTTC.

This sequence joins TRBV24-1 and TRBJ2-6, with no clear D. CDR1 is KGHDR, CDR2 SFDVKD, per germline. V was trimmed by 7 bases and J by 1 base, leaving 19 bases between them. The CDR3 contains 18 residues. The CDR3 sequence: CATRPAPAVGSGANVLTF. The CDR3 DNA reads as TGTGCCACCAGACCTGCGCCGGCTGTCGGGTCTGGGGCCAACGTCCTGACTTTC.

This clone was detected a few times. The genes are TRBV27 and TRBJ1-2, with TRBD1 as a possible D gene (6 bases). The V end was cut by 4 bases, the J end by 1 base, with 7 bases between. The CDR3 sequence is 13 residues long. Germline values: CDR1 MNHEY, CDR2 SMNVEV (reference sequence). The CDR3 is CASSWTVNYGYTF. The DNA of the CDR3 is TGTGCCAGCAGTTGGACAGTTAACTATGGCTACACCTTC.

The CDR3 sequence: CASSPLQSQPEAFF. CDR3 nucleotides: TGTGCCAGCAGCCCGTTACAGAGTCAACCTGAAGCTTTCTTT. The chain carries TRBV7-9 and TRBJ1-1; D call uncertain. CDR1 SEHNR and CDR2 FQNEAQ come from the germline V gene (reference sequence). The CDR3 is 14 amino acids. Trimming stripped 5 bases from V and 6 bases from J, with 16 bases between. The variable domain in full, with the rest retrieved from reference TRBV7-9 and TRBJ1-1, is DTGVSQNPRHKITKRGQNVTFRCDPISEHNRLYWYRQTLGQGPEFLTYFQNEAQLEKSRLLSDRFSAERPKGSFSTLEIQRTEQGDSAMYLCASSPLQSQPEAFFGQGTRLTVV.

In this sample, this clone turned up a few times. The chain joins TRBV24-1 to TRBJ1-1; D is undetermined. CDR1 is KGHDR and CDR2 is SFDVKD in the germline V gene. This CDR3 contains 13 residues. V gave up 5 bases and J gave up 11 bases, with 17 bases separating them. In nucleotides, the CDR3 is TGTGCCACCAGTGCTCCCGTTACGATGAGGGCTTTCTTT. Translation gives CATSAPVTMRAFF.

Only a few counts were recorded for this clone. The genes are TRBV2 and TRBJ1-1; D is ambiguous. The CDR3 loop spans 13 amino acids. Germline CDR1 and CDR2: SNHLY and FYNNEI. V was shortened by 6 bases and J by 1 base, with 9 bases between the two germline ends. CDR3 nucleotide sequence: TGTGCCAGCAGCCGGCGGGAGAACACTGAAGCTTTCTTT. It translates to CASSRRENTEAFF.

The chain links TRBV6-5 to TRBJ2-7, with no clear D. Looked up from germline, CDR1 is MNHEY and CDR2 is SVGAGI. Deletions cut 0 bases from V and 0 bases from J, with 12 bases between. The CDR3 has 16 amino acids. CDR3 residues: CASSYSAPTHSYEQYF. Written as DNA, the CDR3 is TGTGCCAGCAGTTACTCAGCCCCGACTCACTCCTACGAGCAGTACTTC.

This clone was detected only a few times. CDR3 loop: CASSLVGRGNTEAFF. As DNA, the CDR3 is TGTGCCAGCAGCTTAGTCGGCAGGGGGAACACTGAAGCTTTCTTT. V is TRBV7-3 and J is TRBJ1-1, with D tentatively TRBD1 (6 bases). V was pared by 2 bases and J by 1 base, with 11 bases between. The CDR3 has 15 amino acids. Looked up from germline, CDR1 is SGHTA and CDR2 is FQGTGA.

The chain links TRBV4-1 to TRBJ2-1; perhaps TRBD2 as D (5 bases). The CDR3 runs 14 residues. Trimming removed 7 bases from V and 7 bases from J, with 17 bases in between. Germline V gene lookup returns CDR1 MGHRA and CDR2 YSYEKL. The CDR3 is CASKDMEVGNEQFF. The CDR3, as DNA: TGCGCCAGCAAAGATATGGAGGTAGGGAATGAGCAGTTCTTC.

J is TRBJ2-1 and V is TRBV6-6, with D tentatively TRBD2 (7 bases). Germline CDR1 is MNHNY and CDR2 is SVGAGI (reference sequence). V was cut by 0 bases and J by 3 bases, with 12 bases left in between. CDR3 length equals 16 residues. The CDR3 DNA reads as TGTGCCAGCAGTTACTCAGGGGGGGCCGGCTACAATGAGCAGTTCTTC. It is translated as CASSYSGGAGYNEQFF.

This clone was counted only a few times. V and J are TRBV7-9 and TRBJ2-7; 9 nucleotides agree with TRBD2. The ends lost 5 bases at V and 5 bases at J; junction bases unmatched: 13. Germline V CDR1 and CDR2: SEHNR, FQNEAQ (reference sequence). The CDR3 sequence is 16 residues long. The CDR3 DNA reads as TGTGCCAGCAGCCTCCCAGCGGGGGGCGGAAGTAACGAGCAGTACTTC. Protein: CASSLPAGGGSNEQYF.

CDR3 nucleotide sequence: TGTGCCAGCAGTGACGAGGGAACAGATACGCAGTATTTT. Amino acids: CASSDEGTDTQYF. This chain joins TRBV25-1 and TRBJ2-3; a possible D gene is TRBD2 (5 bases). This CDR3 is built from 13 residues. CDR1 is MGHDK, CDR2 SYGVNS, per germline. The V end was cut by 3 bases, the J end by 3 bases, with 7 bases between.